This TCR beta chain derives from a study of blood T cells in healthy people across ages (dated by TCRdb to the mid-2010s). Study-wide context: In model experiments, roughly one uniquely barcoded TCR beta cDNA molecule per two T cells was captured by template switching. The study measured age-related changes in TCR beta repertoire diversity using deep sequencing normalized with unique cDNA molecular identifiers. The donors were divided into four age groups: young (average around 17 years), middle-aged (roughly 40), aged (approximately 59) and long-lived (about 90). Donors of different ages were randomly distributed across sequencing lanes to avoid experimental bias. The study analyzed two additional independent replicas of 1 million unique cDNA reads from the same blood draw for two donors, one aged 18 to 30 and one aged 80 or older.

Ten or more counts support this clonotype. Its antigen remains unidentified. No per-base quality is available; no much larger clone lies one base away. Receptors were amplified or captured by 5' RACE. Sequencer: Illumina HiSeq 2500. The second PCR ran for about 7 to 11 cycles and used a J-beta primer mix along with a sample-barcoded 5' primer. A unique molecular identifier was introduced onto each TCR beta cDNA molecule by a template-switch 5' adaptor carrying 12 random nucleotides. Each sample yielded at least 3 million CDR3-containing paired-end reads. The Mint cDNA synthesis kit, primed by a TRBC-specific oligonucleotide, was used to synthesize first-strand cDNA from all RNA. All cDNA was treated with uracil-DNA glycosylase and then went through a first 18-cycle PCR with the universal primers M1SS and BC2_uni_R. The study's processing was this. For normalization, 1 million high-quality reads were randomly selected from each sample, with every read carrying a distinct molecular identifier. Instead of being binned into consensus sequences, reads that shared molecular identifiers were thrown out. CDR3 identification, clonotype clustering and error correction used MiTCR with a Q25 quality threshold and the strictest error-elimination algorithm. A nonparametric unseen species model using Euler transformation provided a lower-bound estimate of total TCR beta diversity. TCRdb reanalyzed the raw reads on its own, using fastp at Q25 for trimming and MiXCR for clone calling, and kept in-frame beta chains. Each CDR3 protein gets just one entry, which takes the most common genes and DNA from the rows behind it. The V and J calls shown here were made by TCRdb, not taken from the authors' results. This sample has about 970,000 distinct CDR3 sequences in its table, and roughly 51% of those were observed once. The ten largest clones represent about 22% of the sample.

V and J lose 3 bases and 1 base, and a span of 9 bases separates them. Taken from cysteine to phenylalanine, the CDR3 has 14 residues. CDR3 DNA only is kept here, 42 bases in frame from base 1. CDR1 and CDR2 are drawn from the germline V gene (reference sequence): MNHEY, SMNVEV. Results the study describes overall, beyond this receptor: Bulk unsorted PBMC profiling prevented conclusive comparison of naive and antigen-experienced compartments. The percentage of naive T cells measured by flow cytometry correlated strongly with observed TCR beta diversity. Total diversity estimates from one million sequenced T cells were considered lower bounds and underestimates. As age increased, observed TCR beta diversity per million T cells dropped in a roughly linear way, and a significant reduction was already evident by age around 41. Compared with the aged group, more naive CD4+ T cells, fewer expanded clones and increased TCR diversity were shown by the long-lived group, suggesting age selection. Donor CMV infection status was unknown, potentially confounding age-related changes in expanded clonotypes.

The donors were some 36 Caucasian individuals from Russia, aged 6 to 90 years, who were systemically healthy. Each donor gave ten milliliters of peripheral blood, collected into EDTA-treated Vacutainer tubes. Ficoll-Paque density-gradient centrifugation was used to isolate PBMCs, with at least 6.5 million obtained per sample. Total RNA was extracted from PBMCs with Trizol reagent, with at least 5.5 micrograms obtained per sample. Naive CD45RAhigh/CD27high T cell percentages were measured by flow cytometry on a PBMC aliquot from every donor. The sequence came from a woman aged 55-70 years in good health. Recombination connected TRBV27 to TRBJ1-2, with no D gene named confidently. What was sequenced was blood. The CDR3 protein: CASSLSRRNYGYTF. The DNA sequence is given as TGTGCCAGCAGTTTGTCTAGGCGTAACTATGGCTACACCTTC.